The 10 T cell receptor beta chains below all came from one sample that was sequenced in a study of cytomegalovirus exposure and HLA in healthy donors. This PCR relied on a set of 60 Vbeta primers and 13 Jbeta primers. Assay: immunoSEQ multiplex PCR; the TCRdb copy retains only in-frame clones and omits some. The table shows approximately 220,000 clones, with less than 85% occurring only once. The material sequenced was PBMCs. The receptor source for this set is a man aged 18 to 29 in good health and CMV-seronegative.

V is TRBV18 and J is TRBJ1-2; possibly TRBD1 for D (5 bases). Between the trimmed V and J ends, which lost 3 bases and 8 bases, there was a span of 16 bases. Germline CDR1 KGHSH, CDR2 LQKENI. The length of the CDR3 is 14 residues. CDR3 in DNA: TGTGCCAGCTCACCGGCCCAAGGGGCTGAGGGCTACACCTTC. This sequence encodes CASSPAQGAEGYTF.

CDR3 nucleotide sequence: TGCGCCAGCAGCTGGGCCCTGGAGGGGACCCAGTACTTC. Amino acids: CASSWALEGTQYF. This chain joins TRBV5-1 and TRBJ2-5, with a weak D call TRBD2 (6 bases). Trimming shortened V by 3 bases and J by 7 bases, and 13 bases separated the two germline ends. Germline CDR1 is SGHRS and CDR2 is YFSETQ. The CDR3 runs 13 residues. Complete variable domain (other parts from reference TRBV5-1 and TRBJ2-5): KAGVTQTPRYLIKTRGQQVTLSCSPISGHRSVSWYQQTPGQGLQFLFEYFSETQRNKGNFPGRFSGRQFSNSRSEMNVSTLELGDSALYLCASSWALEGTQYFGPGTRLLVL.

The genes are TRBV5-4 and TRBJ2-5, with D tentatively TRBD2 (5 bases). Trimming removed 4 bases from V and 4 bases from J, with 14 bases in between. The CDR3 runs 14 residues. Germline V gives CDR1 SGHNT, CDR2 YYREEE (reference sequence). The CDR3 sequence: CASSPDFSTETQYF. CDR3 sequence (DNA): TGTGCCAGCAGCCCGGACTTTAGCACAGAGACCCAGTACTTC.

The count of this clone is one. The chain carries TRBV5-1 and TRBJ1-1, with 7 positions matching TRBD1. The CDR3 length is 14 residues. V was pared by 4 bases and J by 0 bases, with 3 bases of the junction left unmatched. Germline V gene lookup returns CDR1 SGHRS and CDR2 YFSETQ. CDR3 protein: CASSRGQLNTEAFF. CDR3 bases: TGCGCCAGCAGCAGGGGACAGCTGAACACTGAAGCTTTCTTT.

This clone was counted between two and nine times. For the CDR3, the DNA is TGTGCCAGCAGCCAAGATCGGACAGGGGGCATCTATGGCTACACCTTC. Its protein is CASSQDRTGGIYGYTF. V and J are TRBV4-2 and TRBJ1-2, with 11 positions matching TRBD1. V lost 0 bases, J lost 4 bases, and 4 bases stayed unmatched. CDR3 length equals 16 residues. CDR1 and CDR2 (germline): LGHNA, YNFKEQ.

Concerning this clone itself: An end of the junction does not agree with germline; a read error may underlie this. The chain employs TRBV6-5 and TRBJ2-1, with D possibly being TRBD2 (5 bases). Germline values: CDR1 MNHEY, CDR2 SVGAGI. This CDR3 contains 13 residues. The CDR3: CASSYPGFNEQLF. The DNA of the CDR3 is TGTGCCAGCAGTTACCCGGGGTTCAATGAGCAGCTCTTC.

The CDR3 region is CASSLPQAPGELFF. The DNA of the CDR3 is TGTGCCAGCAGTTTACCCCAGGCCCCAGGGGAGCTGTTTTTT. V usage is TRBV28 and J usage is TRBJ2-2, with D hard to call. CDR1 MDHEN and CDR2 SYDVKM come from the germline V gene. Trimming shortened V by 2 bases and J by 8 bases, and 12 bases separated the two germline ends. The length of the CDR3 is 14 residues. Combining the CDR3 with reference TRBV28 and TRBJ2-2 gives the whole variable domain DVKVTQSSRYLVKRTGEKVFLECVQDMDHENMFWYRQDPGLGLRLIYFSYDVKMKEKGDIPEGYSVSREKKERFSLILESASTNQTSMYLCASSLPQAPGELFFGEGSRLTVL.

This chain's CDR3 is CASSSPRTLNEKLFF. In nucleotides, the CDR3 is TGTGCCAGCAGCTCCCCCCGGACTCTTAATGAAAAACTGTTTTTT. V gene TRBV7-9 combines with J gene TRBJ1-4; D remains unclear. CDR1 is SEHNR, CDR2 FQNEAQ, per germline (reference sequence). V was clipped by 4 bases and J by 4 bases, with 13 bases between them. This CDR3 spans 15 amino acids.

CDR3: CASSPRTGQVSGYTF. The CDR3 DNA follows: TGTGCCAGCAGTCCCCGGACAGGCCAAGTCTCAGGCTACACCTTC. The chain has TRBV2 and TRBJ1-2; 7 nucleotides agree with TRBD1. After removal of 5 bases from V and 8 bases from J, the junction contained 14 bases not matched to a gene. The CDR3 is 15 residues long. The germline V gene encodes CDR1 SNHLY and CDR2 FYNNEI. The full variable domain, completed using reference TRBV2 and TRBJ1-2, is EPEVTQTPSHQVTQMGQEVILRCVPISNHLYFYWYRQILGQKVEFLVSFYNNEISEKSEIFDDQFSVERPDGSNFTLKIRSTKLEDSAMYFCASSPRTGQVSGYTFGSGTRLTVV.

CDR3 protein: CASRTPLAGTYEQYF. DNA of the CDR3: TGTGCCAGCAGAACGCCCCTAGCGGGAACTTACGAGCAGTACTTC. This chain uses TRBV6-6 with TRBJ2-7; 9 nucleotides line up with TRBD2. The CDR3 sequence is 15 residues long. V lost 6 bases, J lost 4 bases, and 10 bases stayed unmatched. CDR1 MNHNY and CDR2 SVGAGI come from the germline V gene (reference sequence).